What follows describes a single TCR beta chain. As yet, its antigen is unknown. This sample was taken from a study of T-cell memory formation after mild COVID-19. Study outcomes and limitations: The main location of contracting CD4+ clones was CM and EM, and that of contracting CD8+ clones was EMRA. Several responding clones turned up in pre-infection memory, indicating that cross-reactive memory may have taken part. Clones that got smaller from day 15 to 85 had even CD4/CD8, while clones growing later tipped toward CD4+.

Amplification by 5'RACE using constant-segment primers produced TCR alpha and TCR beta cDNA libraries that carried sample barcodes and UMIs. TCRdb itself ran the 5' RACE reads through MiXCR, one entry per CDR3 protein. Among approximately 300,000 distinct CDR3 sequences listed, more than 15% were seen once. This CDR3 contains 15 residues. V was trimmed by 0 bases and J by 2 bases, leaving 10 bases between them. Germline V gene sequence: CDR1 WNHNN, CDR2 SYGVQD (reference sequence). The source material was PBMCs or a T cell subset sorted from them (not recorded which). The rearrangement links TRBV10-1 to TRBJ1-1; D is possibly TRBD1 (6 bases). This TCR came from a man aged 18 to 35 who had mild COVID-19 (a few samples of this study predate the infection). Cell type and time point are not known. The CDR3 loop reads CASSESRGRNTEAFF. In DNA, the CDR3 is TGCGCCAGCAGTGAGTCCAGGGGCCGAAACACTGAAGCTTTCTTT.